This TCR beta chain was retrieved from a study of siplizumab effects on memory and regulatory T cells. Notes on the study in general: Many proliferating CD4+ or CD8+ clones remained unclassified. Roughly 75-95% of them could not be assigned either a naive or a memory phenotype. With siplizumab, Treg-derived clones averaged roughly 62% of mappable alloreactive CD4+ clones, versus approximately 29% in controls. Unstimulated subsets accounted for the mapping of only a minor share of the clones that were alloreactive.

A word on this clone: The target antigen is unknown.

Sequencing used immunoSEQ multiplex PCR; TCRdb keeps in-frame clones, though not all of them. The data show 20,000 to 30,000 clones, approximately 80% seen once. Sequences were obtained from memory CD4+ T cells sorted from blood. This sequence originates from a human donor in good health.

The CDR3 protein is CASSLGDTKTQYF. The CDR3 DNA reads TGTGCCAGCAGCTTAGGGGACACCAAAACCCAGTACTTC. V usage is TRBV11-2 and J usage is TRBJ2-5; D may be TRBD1 (6 bases). The V end was cut by 1 base, the J end by 8 bases, with 11 bases between. The CDR3 runs 13 residues. Germline loops: CDR1 SGHAT, CDR2 FQNNGV.